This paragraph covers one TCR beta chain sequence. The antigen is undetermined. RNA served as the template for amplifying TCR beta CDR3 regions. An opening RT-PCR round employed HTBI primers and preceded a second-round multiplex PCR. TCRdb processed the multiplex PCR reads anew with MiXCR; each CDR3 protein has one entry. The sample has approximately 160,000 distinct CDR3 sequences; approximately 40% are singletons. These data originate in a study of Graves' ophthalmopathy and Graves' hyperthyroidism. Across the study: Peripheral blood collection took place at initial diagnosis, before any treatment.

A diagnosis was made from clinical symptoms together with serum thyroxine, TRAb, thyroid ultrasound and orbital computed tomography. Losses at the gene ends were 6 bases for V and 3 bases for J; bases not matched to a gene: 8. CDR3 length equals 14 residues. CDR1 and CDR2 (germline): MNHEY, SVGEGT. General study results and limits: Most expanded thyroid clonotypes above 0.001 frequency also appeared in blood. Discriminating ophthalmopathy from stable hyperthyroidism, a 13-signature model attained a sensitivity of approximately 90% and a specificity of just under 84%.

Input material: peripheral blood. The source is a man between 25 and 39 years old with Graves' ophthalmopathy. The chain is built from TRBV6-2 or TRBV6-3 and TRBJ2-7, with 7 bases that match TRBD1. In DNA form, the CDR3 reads TGTGCCAGCAGAACCTACAGGGGCAGCTACGAGCAGTACTTC. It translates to CASRTYRGSYEQYF.